This TCR beta chain emerged from a study of blood T cell repertoires in COVID-19. Turning to the study itself: Sites in the United States, Italy and Spain provided acute and convalescent COVID-19 samples.

Study processing details: The authors estimated nucleated cell counts from reference gene primer amplification. Method: immunoSEQ multiplex PCR; TCRdb's copy keeps in-frame clones and lacks some. That table is the source of V, J and clone size, and D and trimming were worked out from the DNA. Among 150,000 to 200,000 clones listed, over 80% were seen once. This TCR derives from a woman between 50 and 59 years old with acute or convalescent COVID-19. The sample consisted of peripheral blood.

Written as DNA, the CDR3 is TGTGCCAGCGAGGGAGCTAACTATGGCTACACCTTC. It codes for CASEGANYGYTF. This rearrangement joins TRBV2 to TRBJ1-2; no clear D. The germline V gene encodes CDR1 SNHLY and CDR2 FYNNEI. V was trimmed by 8 bases and J by 0 bases, leaving 7 bases between them. This CDR3 contains 12 residues.